The source of this T cell receptor (beta chain) is a study of blood T cells in healthy people across ages. Sample-barcoded 5' priming and a J-beta primer mix drove a second PCR of about 6 to 12 cycles. Template switching added a 12-random-nucleotide identifier to every cDNA molecule. TCRdb called the 5' RACE reads again in MiXCR, with one record for every CDR3 protein. This table holds 1 million to 1.2 million distinct CDR3 sequences, 35% to 40% found once. With V trimmed by 4 bases and J by 6 bases, 6 bases remained unmatched. This CDR3 is 15 amino acids long. From germline, CDR1 is LGHNA and CDR2 YSLEER.

This chain joins TRBV4-3 and TRBJ2-1, with 10 bases identical to TRBD2. Sequenced input: blood. This receptor was identified in a man aged 18 to 30 in good health. CDR3 sequence reads: CASSRGLAAGNEQFF. DNA of the CDR3: TGCGCCAGCAGCCGTGGACTAGCGGCCGGCAATGAGCAGTTCTTC.